This TCR beta chain was documented in a study of blood T cell repertoires in COVID-19. Study-wide context: Samples taken during acute and convalescent COVID-19 were collected in the United States, Italy and Spain. PBMCs, B-cell-depleted T cells, or T cells provided the cDNA or gDNA that made up the material.

Per the authors' pipeline: Reference gene primers were amplified, and this amplification served to estimate nucleated cell counts. Clones were read by immunoSEQ multiplex PCR, and TCRdb kept only the in-frame ones, dropping some. V, J and clone size are those of that table, while D and trimming were read from the DNA. The profile covers about 160,000 clones, with 80% to 90% appearing a single time and under 6% taken by the ten largest. This CDR3 region has 15 residues. Germline V gene lookup returns CDR1 SGHTA and CDR2 FQGTGA. V was cut by 5 bases and J by 6 bases, with 18 bases left in between. Those enrolled in Seattle joined during active infection and were followed longitudinally afterward.

The chain joins TRBV7-3 to TRBJ2-3; TRBD2 is a possible D gene (5 bases). The specimen was peripheral blood. This TCR was sampled from a woman aged 45-65 years with COVID-19, enrolled during active disease. CDR3 in amino acids: CASSPEGLGRDTQYF. DNA of the CDR3: TGTGCCAGCAGCCCAGAGGGCCTAGGGCGGGATACGCAGTATTTT.